This T cell receptor beta chain was sequenced during a study of T-cell reconstitution after alpha-beta-depleted transplantation in children. Trimming shortened V by 8 bases and J by 5 bases, and 19 bases separated the two germline ends. CDR3 size: 15 residues. Germline V gene data show CDR1 as MDHEN and CDR2 as SYDVKM. As it was prepared, the TCRbeta library received unique molecular identifiers. One entry per CDR3 protein, called by TCRdb with MiXCR from the PCR reads. The sample includes around 400,000 distinct CDR3 sequences, around 21% of them seen just once. This clonotype has a handful of counts.

The sequencing used PBMCs from the stem cell graft donor, collected from the stem cell graft. V usage is TRBV28 and J usage is TRBJ1-5; D might be TRBD1 (5 bases). This clonotype originated in a human donor who donated a stem cell graft to a child with acute myeloid leukemia. The chain's CDR3 is CASRPGDLQDQPQHF. CDR3 DNA sequence: TGTGCCAGCCGACCCGGGGACTTGCAGGATCAGCCCCAGCATTTT.